This T cell receptor (beta chain) was sequenced for a study of blood T cells in healthy people across ages. Study-wide context: Template switching retrieved approximately one barcoded beta molecule for each two T cells.

Study-wide findings and caveats: Long-lived donors exceeded aged donors in naive CD4+ cells and diversity.

The authors ran a second PCR of about 7 to 11 cycles using a sample-barcoded 5' primer and a J-beta primer mix. A single record per CDR3 protein comes from TCRdb applying MiXCR to the 5' RACE reads. The sample yields some 1.5 million distinct CDR3 sequences, approximately 28% seen once. CDR3 length equals 14 residues. Germline V CDR1 and CDR2: SGHTA, FQGNSA. V gave up 8 bases and J gave up 10 bases, with 18 bases separating them. Isolation yielded PBMCs, at least 6 million per sample, in every case. Concerning this clonotype: Its matching antigen is unknown.

The material sequenced was blood. The receptor comes from a woman aged 25 to 39 in good health. V gene TRBV7-2 combines with J gene TRBJ1-6; no clear D. In DNA, the CDR3 is TGTGCCAGCGGGGATCCGGGGTCGAAATCACCCCTCCACTTT. Translation gives CASGDPGSKSPLHF.